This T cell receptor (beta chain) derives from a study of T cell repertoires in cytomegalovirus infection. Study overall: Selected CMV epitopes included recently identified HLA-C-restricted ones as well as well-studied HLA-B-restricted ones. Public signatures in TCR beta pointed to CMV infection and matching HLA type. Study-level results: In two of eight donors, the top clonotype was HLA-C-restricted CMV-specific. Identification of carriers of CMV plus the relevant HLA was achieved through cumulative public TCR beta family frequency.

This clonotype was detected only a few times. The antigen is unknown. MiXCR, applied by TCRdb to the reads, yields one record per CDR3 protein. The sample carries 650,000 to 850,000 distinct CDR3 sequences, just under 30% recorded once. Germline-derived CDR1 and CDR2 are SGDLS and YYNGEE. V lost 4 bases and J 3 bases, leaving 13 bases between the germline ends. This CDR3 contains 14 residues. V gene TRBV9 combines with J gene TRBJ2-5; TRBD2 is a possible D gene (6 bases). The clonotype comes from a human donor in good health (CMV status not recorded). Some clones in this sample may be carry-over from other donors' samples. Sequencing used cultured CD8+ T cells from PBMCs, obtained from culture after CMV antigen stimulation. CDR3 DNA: TGTGCCAGCAGCCCTTGGGAGGTTGAAGAGACCCAGTACTTC. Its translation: CASSPWEVEETQYF.